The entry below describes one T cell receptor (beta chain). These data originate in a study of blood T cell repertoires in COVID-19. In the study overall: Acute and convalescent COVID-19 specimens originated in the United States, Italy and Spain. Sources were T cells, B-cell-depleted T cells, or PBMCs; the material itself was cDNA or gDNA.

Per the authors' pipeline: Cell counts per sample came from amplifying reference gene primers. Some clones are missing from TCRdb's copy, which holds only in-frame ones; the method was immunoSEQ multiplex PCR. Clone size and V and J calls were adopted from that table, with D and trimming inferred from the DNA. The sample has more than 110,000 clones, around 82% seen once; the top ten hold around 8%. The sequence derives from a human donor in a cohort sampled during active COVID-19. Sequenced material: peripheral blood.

CDR3 sequence reads: CATSPGNQPQHF. CDR3 coding DNA: TGTGCCACCAGTCCGGGCAATCAGCCCCAGCATTTT. The chain carries TRBV24-1 and TRBJ1-5; D unclear. V was trimmed by 6 bases and J by 2 bases, leaving 4 bases between them. This CDR3 has 12 amino acids. CDR1 KGHDR and CDR2 SFDVKD come from the germline V gene.